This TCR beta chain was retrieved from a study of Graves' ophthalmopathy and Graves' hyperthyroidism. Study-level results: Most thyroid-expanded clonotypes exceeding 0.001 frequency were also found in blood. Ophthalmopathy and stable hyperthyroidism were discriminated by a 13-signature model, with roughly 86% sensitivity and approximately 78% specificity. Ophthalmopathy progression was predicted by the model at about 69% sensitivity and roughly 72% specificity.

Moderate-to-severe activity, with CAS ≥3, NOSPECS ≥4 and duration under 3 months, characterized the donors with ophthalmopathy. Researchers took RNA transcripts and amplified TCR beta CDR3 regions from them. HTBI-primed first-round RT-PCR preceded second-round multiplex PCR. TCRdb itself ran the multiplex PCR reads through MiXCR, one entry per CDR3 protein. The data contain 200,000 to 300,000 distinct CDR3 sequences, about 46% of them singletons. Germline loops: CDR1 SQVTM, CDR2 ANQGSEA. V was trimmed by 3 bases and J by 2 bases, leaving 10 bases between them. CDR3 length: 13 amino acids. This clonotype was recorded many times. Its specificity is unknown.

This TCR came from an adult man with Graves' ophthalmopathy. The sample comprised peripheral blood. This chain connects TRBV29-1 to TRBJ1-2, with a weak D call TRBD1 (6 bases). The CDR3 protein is CSVDKGGNYGYTF. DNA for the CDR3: TGCAGCGTTGATAAGGGGGGAAACTATGGCTACACCTTC.